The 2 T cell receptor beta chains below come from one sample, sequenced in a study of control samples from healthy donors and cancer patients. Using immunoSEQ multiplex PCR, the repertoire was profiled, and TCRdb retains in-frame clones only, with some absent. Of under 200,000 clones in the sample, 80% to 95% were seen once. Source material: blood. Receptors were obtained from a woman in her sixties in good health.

The CDR3 here is CASSLVTGSWRSGELFF. In nucleotides, the CDR3 is TGTGCCAGCAGCTTGGTGACAGGTAGCTGGAGGTCCGGGGAGCTGTTTTTT. V and J are TRBV5-6 and TRBJ2-2, with D tentatively TRBD1 (6 bases). The CDR3 is 17 amino acids. Looked up from germline, CDR1 is SGHDT and CDR2 is YYEEEE. Deletions cut 0 bases from V and 6 bases from J, with 18 bases between.

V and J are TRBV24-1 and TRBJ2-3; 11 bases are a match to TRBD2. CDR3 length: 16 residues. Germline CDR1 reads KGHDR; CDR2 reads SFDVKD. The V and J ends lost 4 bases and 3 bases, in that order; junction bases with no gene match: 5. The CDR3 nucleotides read TGTGCCACCAGTGACCCTGGGACTAGCGGAACAGATACGCAGTATTTT. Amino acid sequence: CATSDPGTSGTDTQYF.